The clone carrying this TCR beta chain was seen many times. The length of the CDR3 is 16 residues. Trimming removed 5 bases from V and 6 bases from J, with 21 bases in between. Germline lookup yields CDR1 SGHTA and CDR2 FQGNSA. TCRdb passed the RT-PCR reads through MiXCR, listing each CDR3 protein once. The sample has 550,000 to 750,000 distinct CDR3 sequences, 12% to 15% seen once. This chain joins TRBV7-2 and TRBJ2-3; D is perhaps TRBD2 (6 bases). The clonotype was recovered from a female donor in good health, serving as a healthy control. The source material was memory CD4+ T cells from blood. The CDR3 nucleotides are TGTGCCAGCAGCCTACAGACCGGGAGCTCGGGCGATACGCAGTATTTT. Its protein is CASSLQTGSSGDTQYF.